These 25 T cell receptor beta chains originate from one sample sequenced in a study of shared clonotypes between healthy human individuals. The data were produced by immunoSEQ multiplex PCR, yet TCRdb's version contains in-frame clones alone and is incomplete. Of nearly 1 million clones detected, over 75% appear once; the ten largest clones hold about 1.5%. Sequenced sample: memory CD4+ T cells sorted from blood. Specified subset: CD45RA-negative fraction. The receptors come from a man younger than 35 in good health.

CDR3 loop: CASSLSTGGGYGYTF. DNA of the CDR3: TGTGCCAGCAGCTTATCCACAGGGGGCGGGTATGGCTACACCTTC. V is TRBV7-2 and J is TRBJ1-2; 9 nucleotides agree with TRBD1. With 2 bases clipped from V and 5 bases from J, the junction kept 6 bases outside the gene matches. Germline loops: CDR1 SGHTA, CDR2 FQGNSA. This CDR3 comprises 15 residues. The complete variable domain, with remaining parts taken from reference TRBV7-2 and TRBJ1-2, reads GAGVSQSPSNKVTEKGKDVELRCDPISGHTALYWYRQSLGQGLEFLIYFQGNSAPDKSGLPSDRFSAERTGGSVSTLTIQRTQQEDSAVYLCASSLSTGGGYGYTFGSGTRLTVV.

This chain joins TRBV5-1 and TRBJ2-1, with 10 bases fitting TRBD1. After removal of 4 bases from V and 2 bases from J, the junction contained 15 bases not matched to a gene. This CDR3 comprises 19 residues. The germline V gene has CDR1 SGHRS and CDR2 YFSETQ. CDR3 nucleotides: TGCGCCAGCAGCCCCCTAGGGACAGGGGCAGTGGGAGCCTACAATGAGCAGTTCTTC. Translating gives CASSPLGTGAVGAYNEQFF. The complete variable domain, with remaining parts taken from reference TRBV5-1 and TRBJ2-1, reads KAGVTQTPRYLIKTRGQQVTLSCSPISGHRSVSWYQQTPGQGLQFLFEYFSETQRNKGNFPGRFSGRQFSNSRSEMNVSTLELGDSALYLCASSPLGTGAVGAYNEQFFGPGTRLTVL.

V usage is TRBV5-6 and J usage is TRBJ2-6, with D unresolved. CDR3 length: 15 residues. Per germline, CDR1 SGHDT and CDR2 YYEEEE. Trimming took off 4 bases at V and 0 bases at J, with 8 bases between the two ends. This chain's CDR3 is CASSLQNSGANVLTF. The CDR3 bases are TGTGCCAGCAGCCTGCAGAACTCTGGGGCCAACGTCCTGACTTTC.

CDR3 sequence reads: CASTDIQMDYNEQFF. CDR3 bases: TGTGCCAGCACCGACATCCAGATGGATTACAATGAGCAGTTCTTC. The chain couples TRBV28 to TRBJ2-1; D unresolved. Trimming took 7 bases from V and 4 from J, leaving 17 bases between them. The V gene's germline CDR1 is MDHEN and CDR2 SYDVKM. CDR3 length equals 15 residues.

This chain connects TRBV20-1 to TRBJ1-3; no firm D call. The V gene's germline CDR1 is DFQATT and CDR2 SNEGSKA (reference sequence). The ends were cut back, 6 bases at V and 8 bases at J, with 11 bases in the middle. The CDR3 is 11 amino acids. The CDR3 DNA is TGCAGTGCCCCTCAGCTGGACACCATATATTTT. Translated, it gives CSAPQLDTIYF.

The chain has TRBV30 and TRBJ2-3; 12 nucleotides match TRBD2. Looked up from germline, CDR1 is GTSNPN and CDR2 is SVGIG (reference sequence). V gave up 0 bases and J gave up 4 bases; unmatched junction bases: 11. The length of the CDR3 is 18 residues. The DNA of the CDR3 is TGTGCCTGGAGTGTAGGGAGGCTAGCGGGGGGGCCATCAGATACGCAGTATTTT. Translation: CAWSVGRLAGGPSDTQYF.

The chain has TRBV7-6 and TRBJ2-2; 8 bases match TRBD1. The trim removed 3 bases at V and 7 bases at J, leaving 10 bases unmatched. In germline, CDR1 is SGHVS, CDR2 FNYEAQ. The CDR3 totals 16 residues. CDR3: CASSFPGQVRDGELFF. The CDR3 DNA reads as TGTGCCAGCAGCTTCCCGGGACAGGTAAGAGACGGGGAGCTGTTTTTT.

On this clone: Other nucleotide sequences from this sample produce the same CDR3. The chain recombines TRBV28 with TRBJ2-7; 7 nucleotides line up with TRBD2. This CDR3 is 13 amino acids long. The germline gives CDR1 MDHEN, CDR2 SYDVKM. The junction had 1 base not matched to a gene; V was cut back by 4 bases and J by 1 base. CDR3 in amino acids: CASSWGGSYEQYF. CDR3 DNA: TGTGCCAGCAGTTGGGGGGGGTCCTACGAGCAGTACTTC.

The chain uses TRBV5-8 and TRBJ2-7, with D perhaps TRBD1 (5 bases). CDR1 and CDR2 (germline): SGHTS, YDEGEE. Trimming stripped 4 bases from V and 4 bases from J, with 15 bases between. CDR3 length: 14 residues. Here the CDR3 reads CASSLTELPYEQYF. DNA of the CDR3: TGTGCCAGCAGCCTGACAGAGCTACCGTACGAGCAGTACTTC.

The chain joins TRBV7-3 to TRBJ1-3; D call uncertain. V was clipped by 9 bases and J by 0 bases, with 6 bases between them. CDR1 is SGHTA, CDR2 FQGTGA, per germline. This CDR3 is built from 12 residues. CDR3 sequence reads: CASRGSGNTIYF. DNA for the CDR3: TGTGCCAGTCGTGGCTCTGGAAACACCATATATTTT.

This clone has more than one count but fewer than ten. The sample contains more than one DNA sequence encoding this CDR3. V gene TRBV19 combines with J gene TRBJ1-5; D possibly corresponds to TRBD1 (6 bases). Germline assignment: CDR1 LNHDA and CDR2 SQIVND (reference sequence). CDR3 size: 14 residues. Trimming cost V 4 bases and J 2 bases, with 9 bases left between them. The CDR3 nucleotides are TGTGCCAGTAGTACGCGACAGGGCAATCAGCCCCAGCATTTT. It specifies CASSTRQGNQPQHF.

The genes are TRBV5-8 and TRBJ2-5; TRBD1 matches at 11 bases. This CDR3 region has 16 residues. Looked up from germline, CDR1 is SGHTS and CDR2 is YDEGEE. J gave up 3 bases and V 2 bases, and 6 bases lay outside the gene matches. Here the CDR3 reads CASSFNRDRGKETQYF. For the CDR3, the DNA is TGTGCCAGCAGCTTCAACCGGGACAGGGGGAAAGAGACCCAGTACTTC.

The rearrangement uses TRBV28 and TRBJ2-2, with a tentative D call TRBD1 (5 bases). CDR1 and CDR2 (germline): MDHEN, SYDVKM. This CDR3 is built from 14 residues. Deletions cut 7 bases from V and 5 bases from J, with 14 bases between. CDR3 sequence reads: CASISGSETGELFF. The CDR3 bases are TGTGCCAGCATATCAGGGTCCGAAACCGGGGAGCTGTTTTTT.

The chain is built from TRBV5-4 and TRBJ2-2; D unresolved. There are 12 residues in the CDR3. V shed 2 bases and J shed 6 bases, with 5 bases lying between them. The V gene's germline CDR1 is SGHNT and CDR2 YYREEE (reference sequence). CDR3 nucleotides: TGTGCCAGCAGCTTATCTCCCGGGGAGCTGTTTTTT. This codes for CASSLSPGELFF.

This chain connects TRBV5-1 to TRBJ1-1, with D possibly TRBD1 on 6 matching bases. The CDR3 is made up of 14 amino acids. Germline CDR1 reads SGHRS; CDR2 reads YFSETQ. V was pared by 2 bases and J by 4 bases, with 12 bases between. The CDR3 spells CASSLGQLFTEAFF. The CDR3 DNA reads as TGCGCCAGCAGCTTAGGACAGCTTTTCACTGAAGCTTTCTTT.

The chain joins TRBV5-1 to TRBJ1-2, with 8 bases fitting TRBD1. The CDR3 spans 14 residues. The germline gives CDR1 SGHRS, CDR2 YFSETQ. With 4 bases clipped from V and 7 bases from J, the junction kept 9 bases outside the gene matches. The CDR3 protein is CASSHGQGSGGYTF. The CDR3 DNA sequence: TGCGCCAGCAGCCATGGACAGGGAAGCGGTGGCTACACCTTC.

The V call is TRBV6-4, the J call TRBJ1-6, with D hard to call. Trimming pared 6 bases from V and 6 bases from J, leaving 24 bases between. The CDR3 is 18 amino acids. Germline CDR1 is MRHNA and CDR2 is SNTAGT. The chain's CDR3 is CASRILAKVPRGNSPLHF. The CDR3 nucleotides are TGTGCCAGCAGAATCCTAGCTAAAGTTCCGCGGGGTAATTCACCCCTCCACTTT.

This clone was recorded only once. This chain links TRBV11-2 with TRBJ2-4; unclear D gene. In germline, CDR1 is SGHAT, CDR2 FQNNGV. This CDR3 comprises 11 residues. With 5 bases removed from V and 15 bases from J, the gap between germline ends came to 14 bases. CDR3 bases: TGTGCCAGCAGCAATAATGTTCTTCGGTACTTC. It specifies CASSNNVLRYF. The complete variable domain, with remaining parts taken from reference TRBV11-2 and TRBJ2-4, reads EAGVAQSPRYKIIEKRQSVAFWCNPISGHATLYWYQQILGQGPKLLIQFQNNGVVDDSQLPKDRFSAERLKGVDSTLKIQPAKLEDSAVYLCASSNNVLRYFGAGTRLSVL.

V gene TRBV19 combines with J gene TRBJ2-7; D remains unclear. Trimming took off 4 bases at V and 6 bases at J, with 19 bases between the two ends. This CDR3 is built from 15 residues. The germline gives CDR1 LNHDA, CDR2 SQIVND (reference sequence). For the CDR3, the DNA is TGTGCCAGTAGTAAGTCGGACGGCATATACCTCGAGCAGTACTTC. It encodes CASSKSDGIYLEQYF.

The chain combines TRBV4-2 with TRBJ1-2; 8 bases line up with TRBD1. The CDR3 runs to 16 residues. Looked up from germline, CDR1 is LGHNA and CDR2 is YNFKEQ. Trimming removed 0 bases from V and 6 bases from J; junction bases left unmatched: 9. Here the CDR3 DNA reads TGTGCCAGCAGCCAAGATGGGACCAGGGGGCAGAATGGCTACACCTTC. This translates into CASSQDGTRGQNGYTF.

The chain has TRBV19 and TRBJ1-2; TRBD1 matches 10 bases. The CDR3 is made up of 13 amino acids. V was pared by 6 bases and J by 8 bases, with 6 bases of the junction left unmatched. Per germline, CDR1 LNHDA and CDR2 SQIVND (reference sequence). The CDR3 spells CASRRGQGSGYTF. The CDR3 coding sequence is TGTGCCAGTAGAAGGGGACAGGGGAGCGGCTACACCTTC.

The CDR3: CASSELYETQYF. The CDR3 DNA is TGTGCCAGCAGTGAATTATATGAGACCCAGTACTTC. This chain connects TRBV25-1 to TRBJ2-5; unclear D gene. This CDR3 has 12 amino acids. The germline V gene encodes CDR1 MGHDK and CDR2 SYGVNS. Deletions cut 1 base from V and 5 bases from J, with 5 bases between. Filled out from reference TRBV25-1 and TRBJ2-5, the complete variable domain reads EADIYQTPRYLVIGTGKKITLECSQTMGHDKMYWYQQDPGMELHLIHYSYGVNSTEKGDLSSESTVSRIRTEHFPLTLESARPSHTSQYLCASSELYETQYFGPGTRLLVL.

This clone was found a few times. This chain uses TRBV5-6 with TRBJ1-2; D perhaps matches TRBD1 (6 bases). V lost 4 bases and J lost 8, with 9 bases in between. This CDR3 is 11 amino acids long. From germline, CDR1 is SGHDT and CDR2 YYEEEE. As DNA, the CDR3 is TGTGCCAGCAGCCGGGGGCCCGGCTACACCTTC. It is translated as CASSRGPGYTF.

This chain links TRBV27 with TRBJ2-1, with 7 bases matching TRBD2. The CDR3 consists of 13 residues. The germline V gene encodes CDR1 MNHEY and CDR2 SMNVEV (reference sequence). Losses at the gene ends were 4 bases for V and 8 bases for J; bases not matched to a gene: 5. In DNA form, the CDR3 reads TGTGCCAGCAGTTCCGGGACTATCTATGAGCAGTTCTTC. It is translated as CASSSGTIYEQFF.

This clone was observed at least ten times. J is TRBJ1-2 and V is TRBV7-8, with TRBD1 matching over 9 bases. Germline CDR1 reads SGHVS; CDR2 reads FQNEAQ. Germline trimming cut 5 bases from V and 7 bases from J; bases unmatched to any gene: 14. This CDR3 contains 16 residues. In DNA form, the CDR3 reads TGTGCCAGCAGCCGGGATCCGGGACAGGGCGGGCGTGGCTACACCTTC. Encoded protein: CASSRDPGQGGRGYTF.